This T cell receptor beta chain appears in the sequencing data of a study of T cell changes during pregnancy in multiple sclerosis. V was clipped by 5 bases and J by 6 bases, with 24 bases between them. CDR3 length equals 16 residues. Germline CDR1 SGHRS, CDR2 YFSETQ. Generated by immunoSEQ multiplex PCR, the TCRdb table keeps only in-frame clones and is missing some. The profile shows tens of thousands of clones, roughly 90% of them singletons. The V gene is TRBV5-1, the J gene TRBJ2-7; maybe TRBD2 (6 bases). The sample in question was peripheral blood, obtained in the third trimester of pregnancy. This receptor was obtained from a female donor in good health, enrolled as a control in a pregnancy study. CDR3 DNA: TGCGCCAGCAGAAACCGGACCGGGTTTCGGGGGTCCGAGCAGTACTTC. It yields the protein CASRNRTGFRGSEQYF.